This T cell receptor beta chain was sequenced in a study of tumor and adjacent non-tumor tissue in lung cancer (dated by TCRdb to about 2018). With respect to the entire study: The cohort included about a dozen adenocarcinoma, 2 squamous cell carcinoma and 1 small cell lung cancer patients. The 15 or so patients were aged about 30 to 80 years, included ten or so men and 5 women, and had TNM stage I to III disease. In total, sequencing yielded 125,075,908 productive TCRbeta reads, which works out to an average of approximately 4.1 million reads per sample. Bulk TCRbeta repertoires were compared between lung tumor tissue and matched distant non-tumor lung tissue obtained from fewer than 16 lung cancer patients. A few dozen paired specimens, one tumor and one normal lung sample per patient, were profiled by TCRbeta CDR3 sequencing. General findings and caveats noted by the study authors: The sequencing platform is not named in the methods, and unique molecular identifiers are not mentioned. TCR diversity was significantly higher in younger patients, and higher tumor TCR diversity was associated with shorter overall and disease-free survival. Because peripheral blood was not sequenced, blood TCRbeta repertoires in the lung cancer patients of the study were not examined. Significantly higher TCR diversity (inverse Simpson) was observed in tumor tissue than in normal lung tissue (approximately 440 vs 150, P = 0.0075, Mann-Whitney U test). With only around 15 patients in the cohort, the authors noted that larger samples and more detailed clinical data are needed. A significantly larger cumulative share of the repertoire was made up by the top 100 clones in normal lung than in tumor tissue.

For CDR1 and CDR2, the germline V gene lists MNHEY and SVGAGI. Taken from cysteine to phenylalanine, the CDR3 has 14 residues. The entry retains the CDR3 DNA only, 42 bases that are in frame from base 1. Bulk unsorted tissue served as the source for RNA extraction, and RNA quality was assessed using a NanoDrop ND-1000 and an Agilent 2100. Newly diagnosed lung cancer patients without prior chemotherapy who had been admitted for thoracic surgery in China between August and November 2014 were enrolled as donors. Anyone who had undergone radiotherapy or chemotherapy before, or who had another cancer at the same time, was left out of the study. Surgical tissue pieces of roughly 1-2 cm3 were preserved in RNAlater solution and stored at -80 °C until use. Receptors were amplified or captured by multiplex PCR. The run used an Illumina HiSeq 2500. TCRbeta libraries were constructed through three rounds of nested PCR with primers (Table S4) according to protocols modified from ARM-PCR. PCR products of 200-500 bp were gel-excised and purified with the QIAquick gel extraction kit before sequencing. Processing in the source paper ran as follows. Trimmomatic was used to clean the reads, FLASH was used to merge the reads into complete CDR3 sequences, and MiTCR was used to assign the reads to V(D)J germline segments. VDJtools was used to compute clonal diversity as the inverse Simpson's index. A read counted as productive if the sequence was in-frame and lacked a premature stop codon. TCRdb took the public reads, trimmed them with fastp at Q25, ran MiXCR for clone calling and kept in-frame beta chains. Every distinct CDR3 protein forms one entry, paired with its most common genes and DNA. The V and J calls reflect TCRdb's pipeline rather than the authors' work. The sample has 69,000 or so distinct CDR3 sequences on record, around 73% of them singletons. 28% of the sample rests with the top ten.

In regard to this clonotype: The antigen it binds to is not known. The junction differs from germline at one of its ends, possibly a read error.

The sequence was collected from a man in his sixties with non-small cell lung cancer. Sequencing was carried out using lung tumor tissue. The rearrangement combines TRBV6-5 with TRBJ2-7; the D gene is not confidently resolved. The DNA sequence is TGTGTCAGCAGTTACGAAGCGAACTCCTACGAGCAGTACTTC. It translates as CVSSYEANSYEQYF.